A selection of T cell receptor beta chains follows, all from one sample in a study of T cell responses to AZD1222 COVID-19 vaccine. The table came from immunoSEQ multiplex PCR; TCRdb's copy has only in-frame clones and leaves some out. Of roughly 120,000 clones listed, 80% to 90% are singletons. Sequencing used peripheral blood, obtained on day 0 of AZD1222 vaccination. These receptors came from an adult in good health. Each CDR3 is given with its conserved first and last residue. D genes are given only for firm matches. Size tells how often a clone was seen (once, few, many) or the class of an expanded clone, and some rows leave it out.

clone size | J gene | D gene | CDR3 length | V gene | CDR3 protein | CDR3 DNA
- | TRBJ2-5 | TRBD2 | 14 | TRBV19 | CASSIQRGQETQYF | TGTGCCAGTAGTATCCAGCGGGGGCAAGAGACCCAGTACTTC
- | TRBJ1-6 | TRBD1 | 15 | TRBV6-2/TRBV6-3 | CASSTRQGTGSPLHF | TGTGCCAGCAGTACTCGACAGGGGACAGGGTCACCCCTCCACTTT
- | TRBJ1-4 | - | 15 | TRBV11-2 | CASSLDVTQGEKLFF | TGTGCCAGCAGCTTAGATGTCACCCAGGGGGAAAAACTGTTTTTT
- | TRBJ2-7 | - | 16 | TRBV7-2 | CASRPRVGAGSYEQYF | TGTGCCAGCAGACCAAGAGTAGGGGCGGGCTCCTACGAGCAGTACTTC
- | TRBJ1-1 | - | 14 | TRBV11-2 | CASSLRDMNTEAFF | TGTGCCAGCAGCTTAAGGGACATGAACACTGAAGCTTTCTTT
- | TRBJ1-1 | - | 12 | TRBV19 | CASSRVNTEAFF | TGTGCCAGTAGTAGGGTGAACACTGAAGCTTTCTTT
once | TRBJ1-4 | - | 16 | TRBV20-1 | CSASWPGAQARKKLFF | TGCAGTGCTAGTTGGCCGGGGGCTCAAGCCCGTAAAAAACTGTTTTTT
few | TRBJ2-2 | TRBD1 | 14 | TRBV5-1 | CASSGRGLDGELFF | TGCGCCAGCAGCGGCAGGGGGCTCGACGGGGAGCTGTTTTTT
- | TRBJ1-5 | - | 14 | TRBV7-2 | CASSFDPGGQPQHF | TGTGCCAGCAGCTTTGATCCGGGGGGTCAGCCCCAGCATTTT
- | TRBJ1-1 | - | 14 | TRBV11-3 | CASSPGGTRTEAFF | TGTGCCAGCAGCCCTGGGGGCACCAGGACTGAAGCTTTCTTT
- | TRBJ2-5 | TRBD2 | 16 | TRBV7-2 | CASSATSGSGSETQYF | TGTGCCAGCAGCGCTACTAGCGGGAGTGGCTCGGAGACCCAGTACTTC
- | TRBJ2-3 | - | 14 | TRBV27 | CASSSGTSTDTQYF | TGTGCCAGCAGTTCCGGAACTAGCACAGATACGCAGTATTTT
- | TRBJ2-1 | TRBD2 | 17 | TRBV7-2 | CASSLAPSGTSYNEQFF | TGTGCCAGCAGCTTAGCCCCTAGCGGTACCTCCTACAATGAGCAGTTCTTC
- | TRBJ1-5 | TRBD1 | 15 | TRBV2 | CASGQQGHGNQPQHF | TGTGCCAGCGGACAACAGGGGCACGGCAATCAGCCCCAGCATTTT
few | TRBJ1-2 | TRBD1 | 16 | TRBV5-6 | CASSLEWDSLDYGYTF | TGTGCCAGCAGCTTGGAATGGGACAGCCTCGACTATGGCTACACCTTC
- | TRBJ1-1 | TRBD1 | 14 | TRBV6-2/TRBV6-3 | CASSYSTGSTEAFF | TGTGCCAGCAGTTACTCGACAGGGAGCACTGAAGCTTTCTTT
- | TRBJ2-2 | - | 13 | TRBV2 | CASKTENTGELFF | TGTGCCAGCAAGACCGAGAACACCGGGGAGCTGTTTTTT
- | TRBJ1-1 | - | 12 | TRBV11-2 | CASSLQNTEAFF | TGTGCCAGCAGCTTACAGAACACTGAAGCTTTCTTT
- | TRBJ1-3 | - | 16 | TRBV7-2 | CASSLERGGPGNTIYF | TGTGCCAGCAGCTTAGAGCGGGGAGGTCCTGGAAACACCATATATTTT
- | TRBJ2-2 | - | 20 | TRBV9 | CASSVVVGSRGAPNTGELFF | TGTGCCAGCAGCGTAGTGGTTGGATCTCGGGGGGCACCGAACACCGGGGAGCTGTTTTTT
- | TRBJ2-1 | - | 15 | TRBV11-2 | CASSLLGSSYNEQFF | TGTGCCAGCAGCTTACTAGGGAGCTCCTACAATGAGCAGTTCTTC
- | TRBJ1-6 | - | 14 | TRBV28 | CASSRDWDNSPLHF | TGTGCCAGCAGCCGGGACTGGGATAATTCACCCCTCCACTTT
- | TRBJ2-1 | - | 13 | TRBV7-3 | CASSLGSEGRQFF | TGTGCCAGCAGCTTAGGGAGCGAGGGCCGGCAGTTCTTC
- | TRBJ2-7 | TRBD1 | 11 | TRBV10-3 | CATGQGYEQYF | TGTGCCACCGGACAGGGTTACGAGCAGTACTTC
- | TRBJ2-1 | - | 15 | TRBV9 | CASSPSDSRYNEQFF | TGTGCCAGCAGCCCTTCGGACAGTCGGTACAATGAGCAGTTCTTC
- | TRBJ2-7 | - | 16 | TRBV5-6 | CASSPEASLKSYEQYF | TGTGCCAGCAGCCCAGAGGCTAGCCTTAAATCCTACGAGCAGTACTTC
- | TRBJ1-6 | TRBD1 | 14 | TRBV9 | CASSTSGGNSPLHF | TGTGCCAGCAGCACCTCAGGGGGAAATTCACCCCTCCACTTT
- | TRBJ1-4 | - | 15 | TRBV7-9 | CASSLDDRANEKLFF | TGTGCCAGCAGCTTAGATGACAGAGCCAATGAAAAACTGTTTTTT
- | TRBJ1-1 | - | 17 | TRBV4-2 | CASSQENQGIMNTEAFF | TGTGCCAGCAGCCAAGAAAACCAGGGAATTATGAACACTGAAGCTTTCTTT
- | TRBJ1-6 | - | 13 | TRBV6-6 | CASARGYNSPLHF | TGTGCCAGCGCCAGGGGCTATAATTCACCCCTCCACTTT
few | TRBJ1-5 | - | 13 | TRBV7-9 | CASSAEPNQPQHF | TGTGCCAGCAGCGCCGAGCCCAATCAGCCCCAGCATTTT
- | TRBJ1-1 | - | 12 | TRBV12-3/TRBV12-4 | CASSLTNTEAFF | TGTGCCAGCAGTTTGACGAACACTGAAGCTTTCTTT
- | TRBJ1-1 | - | 11 | TRBV20-1 | CSASRATEAFF | TGCAGTGCCTCCCGGGCCACTGAAGCTTTCTTT
- | TRBJ1-5 | TRBD1 | 15 | TRBV2 | CASSESGGDNQPQHF | TGTGCCAGCAGTGAATCAGGGGGCGACAATCAGCCCCAGCATTTT
once | TRBJ2-2 | - | 14 | TRBV28 | CASSRYRNTGELFF | TGTGCCAGCAGTCGATACAGGAACACCGGGGAGCTGTTTTTT
few | TRBJ1-4 | - | 13 | TRBV30 | CAWSRRRNEKLFF | TGTGCCTGGAGTAGACGGCGTAATGAAAAACTGTTTTTT
- | TRBJ1-6 | - | 11 | TRBV30 | CAWAINSPLHF | TGTGCCTGGGCTATTAATTCACCCCTCCACTTT
- | TRBJ1-2 | - | 16 | TRBV19 | CASSRRTYLANYGYTF | TGTGCCAGTAGCCGCCGGACTTACCTTGCTAACTATGGCTACACCTTC
- | TRBJ2-3 | - | 13 | TRBV14 | CASSPDYTDTQYF | TGTGCCAGCAGCCCGGACTACACAGATACGCAGTATTTT
once | TRBJ1-3 | - | 15 | TRBV6-5 | CASTREGASGNTIYF | TGTGCCAGCACTCGCGAAGGAGCCTCTGGAAACACCATATATTTT
- | TRBJ1-2 | - | 13 | TRBV28 | CASSSGLSYGYTF | TGTGCCAGCAGCTCGGGACTTAGCTATGGCTACACCTTC
- | TRBJ2-3 | - | 14 | TRBV10-3 | CAISVQGGTDTQYF | TGTGCCATCAGTGTACAGGGGGGGACAGATACGCAGTATTTT
- | TRBJ1-4 | - | 15 | TRBV7-9 | CASSLGLGTTEKLFF | TGTGCCAGCAGCTTAGGTCTCGGCACAACAGAAAAACTGTTTTTT
few | TRBJ1-1 | TRBD1 | 16 | TRBV18 | CASSLRPDRENTEAFF | TGTGCCAGCTCACTTCGTCCTGACAGGGAGAACACTGAAGCTTTCTTT
- | TRBJ2-1 | - | 15 | TRBV5-4 | CASSFGGGIYNEQFF | TGTGCCAGCAGCTTTGGAGGGGGGATATACAATGAGCAGTTCTTC
- | TRBJ1-5 | - | 12 | TRBV28 | CASSLASQPQHF | TGTGCCAGCAGTTTAGCGAGTCAGCCCCAGCATTTT
- | TRBJ1-1 | - | 13 | TRBV28 | CASRAGSRTEAFF | TGTGCCAGCCGCGCGGGGAGTAGGACTGAAGCTTTCTTT